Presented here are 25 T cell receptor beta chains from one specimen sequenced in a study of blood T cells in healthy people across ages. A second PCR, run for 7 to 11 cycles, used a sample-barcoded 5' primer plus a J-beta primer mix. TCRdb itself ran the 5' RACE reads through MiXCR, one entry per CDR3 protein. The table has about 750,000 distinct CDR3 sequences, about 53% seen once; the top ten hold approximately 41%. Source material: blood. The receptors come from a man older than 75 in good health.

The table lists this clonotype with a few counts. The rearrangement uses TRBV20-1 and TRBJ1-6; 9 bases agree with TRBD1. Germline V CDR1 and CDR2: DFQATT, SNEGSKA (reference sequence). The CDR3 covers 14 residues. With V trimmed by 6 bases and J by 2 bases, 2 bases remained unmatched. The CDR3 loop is CSAGQGAYNSPLHF. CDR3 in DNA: TGCAGTGCGGGACAGGGTGCCTATAATTCACCCCTCCACTTT.

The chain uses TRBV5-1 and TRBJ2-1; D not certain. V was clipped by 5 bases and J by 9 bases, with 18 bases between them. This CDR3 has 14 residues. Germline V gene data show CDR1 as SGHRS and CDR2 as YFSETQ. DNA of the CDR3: TGCGCCAGCAGACAAAAGATCGCATTGGGTGAGCAGTTCTTC. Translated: CASRQKIALGEQFF.

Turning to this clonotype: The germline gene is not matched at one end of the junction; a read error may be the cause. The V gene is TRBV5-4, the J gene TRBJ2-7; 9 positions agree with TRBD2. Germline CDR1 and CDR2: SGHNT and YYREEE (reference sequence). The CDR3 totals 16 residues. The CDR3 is CASSLAGSGRKYGQYF. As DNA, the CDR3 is TGTGCCAGCAGCTTGGCCGGTAGCGGGAGAAAGTACGGGCAGTACTTC.

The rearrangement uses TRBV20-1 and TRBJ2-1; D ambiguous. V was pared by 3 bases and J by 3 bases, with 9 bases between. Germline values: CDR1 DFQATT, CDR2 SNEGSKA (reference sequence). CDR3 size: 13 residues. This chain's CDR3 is CSARGRGYNEQFF. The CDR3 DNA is TGCAGTGCTAGGGGCAGAGGCTACAATGAGCAGTTCTTC.

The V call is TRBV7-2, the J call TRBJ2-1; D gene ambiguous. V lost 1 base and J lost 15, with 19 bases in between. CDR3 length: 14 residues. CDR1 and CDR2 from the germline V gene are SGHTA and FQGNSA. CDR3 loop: CASSLGGRRETRFF. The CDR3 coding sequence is TGTGCCAGCAGCTTAGGTGGAAGGCGAGAGACCCGGTTCTTC.

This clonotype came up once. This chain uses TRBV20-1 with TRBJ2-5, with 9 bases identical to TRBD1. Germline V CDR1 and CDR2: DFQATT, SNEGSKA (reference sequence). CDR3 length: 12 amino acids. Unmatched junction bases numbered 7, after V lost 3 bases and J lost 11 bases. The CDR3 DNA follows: TGCAGTGCTAGGCCAGGACAGGGGCTGCAGTACTTC. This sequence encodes CSARPGQGLQYF.

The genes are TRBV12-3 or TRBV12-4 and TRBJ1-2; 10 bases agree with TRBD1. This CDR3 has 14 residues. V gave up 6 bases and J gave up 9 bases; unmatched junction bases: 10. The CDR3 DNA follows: TGTGCCAGCAGGGGGACAGGGGTGCCTGGAAGCTACACCTTC. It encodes CASRGTGVPGSYTF.

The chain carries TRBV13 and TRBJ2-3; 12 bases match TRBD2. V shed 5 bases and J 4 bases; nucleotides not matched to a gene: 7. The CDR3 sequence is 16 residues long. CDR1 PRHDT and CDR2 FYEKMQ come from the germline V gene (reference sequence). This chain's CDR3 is CASSPRTSGNSDTQYF. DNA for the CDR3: TGTGCCAGCAGCCCTAGGACTAGCGGGAATTCAGATACGCAGTATTTT.

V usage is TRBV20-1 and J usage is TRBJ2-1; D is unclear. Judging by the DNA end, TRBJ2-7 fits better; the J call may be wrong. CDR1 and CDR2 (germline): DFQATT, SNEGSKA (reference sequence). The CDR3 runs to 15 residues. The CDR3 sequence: CSARALSSSYNEQYF. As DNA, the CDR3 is TGCAGTGCTAGAGCTTTGAGTAGCTCCTACAATGAGCAGTACTTC.

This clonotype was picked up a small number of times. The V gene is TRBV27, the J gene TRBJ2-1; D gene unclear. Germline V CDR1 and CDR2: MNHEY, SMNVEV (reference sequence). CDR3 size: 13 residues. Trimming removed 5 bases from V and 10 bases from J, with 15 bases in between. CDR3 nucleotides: TGTGCCAGCAGTATCGAGGTAATGAGGGAGCAGTTCTTC. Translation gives CASSIEVMREQFF.

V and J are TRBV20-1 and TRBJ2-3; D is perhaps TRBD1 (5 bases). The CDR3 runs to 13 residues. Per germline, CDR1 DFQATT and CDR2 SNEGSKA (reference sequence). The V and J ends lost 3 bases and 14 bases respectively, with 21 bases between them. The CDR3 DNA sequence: TGCAGTGCTAGTTCCAGGGAACACAGATACGCGTATTTT. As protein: CSASSREHRYAYF.

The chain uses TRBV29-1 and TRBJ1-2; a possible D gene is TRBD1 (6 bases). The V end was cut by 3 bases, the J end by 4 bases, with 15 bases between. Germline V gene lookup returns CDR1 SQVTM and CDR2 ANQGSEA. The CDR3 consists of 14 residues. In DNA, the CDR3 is TGCAGCGTTGAGAAGGGGGGCAGAGCCTATGGCTACACCTTC. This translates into CSVEKGGRAYGYTF.

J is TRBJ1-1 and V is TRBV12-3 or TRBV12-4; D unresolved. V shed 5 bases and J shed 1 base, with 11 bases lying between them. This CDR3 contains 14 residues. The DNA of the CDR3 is TGTGCCAGCAGTCCGACTGCCGCGAACACTGAAGCTTTCTTT. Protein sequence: CASSPTAANTEAFF.

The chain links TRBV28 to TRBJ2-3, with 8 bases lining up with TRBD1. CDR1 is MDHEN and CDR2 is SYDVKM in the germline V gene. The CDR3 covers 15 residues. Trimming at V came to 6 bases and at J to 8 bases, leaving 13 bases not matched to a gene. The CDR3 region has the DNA TGTGCCAGCAGCCAAACGGGCGGACAGGGACTTACGCAGTATTTT. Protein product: CASSQTGGQGLTQYF.

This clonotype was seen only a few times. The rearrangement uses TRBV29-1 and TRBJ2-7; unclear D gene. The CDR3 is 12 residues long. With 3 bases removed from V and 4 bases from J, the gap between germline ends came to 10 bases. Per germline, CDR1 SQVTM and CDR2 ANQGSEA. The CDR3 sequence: CSVEKPGYEQYF. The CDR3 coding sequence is TGCAGCGTTGAGAAACCGGGTTACGAGCAGTACTTC.

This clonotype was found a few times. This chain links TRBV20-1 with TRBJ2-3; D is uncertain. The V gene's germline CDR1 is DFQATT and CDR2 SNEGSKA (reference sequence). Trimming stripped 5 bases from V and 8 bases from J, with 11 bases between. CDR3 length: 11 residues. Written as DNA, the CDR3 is TGCAGTGCTCCGGACCGCCGTACGCAGTATTTT. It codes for CSAPDRRTQYF.

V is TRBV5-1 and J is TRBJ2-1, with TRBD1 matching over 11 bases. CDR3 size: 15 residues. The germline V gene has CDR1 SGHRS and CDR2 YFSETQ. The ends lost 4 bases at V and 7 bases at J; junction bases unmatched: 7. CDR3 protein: CASSTRDRGGNEQFF. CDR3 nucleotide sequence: TGCGCCAGCAGCACCAGGGACAGGGGGGGGAATGAGCAGTTCTTC.

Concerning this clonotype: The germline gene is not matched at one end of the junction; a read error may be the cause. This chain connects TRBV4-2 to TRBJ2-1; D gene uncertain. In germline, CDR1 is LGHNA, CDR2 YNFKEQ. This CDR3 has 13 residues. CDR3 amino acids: CASNQVDGNEQFF. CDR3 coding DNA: TGTGCCAGCAACCAAGTAGATGGCAATGAGCAGTTCTTC.

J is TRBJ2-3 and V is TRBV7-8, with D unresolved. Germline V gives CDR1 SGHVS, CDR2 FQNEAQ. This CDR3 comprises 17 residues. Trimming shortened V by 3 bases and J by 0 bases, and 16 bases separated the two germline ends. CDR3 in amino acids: CASSFLSEPSSTDTQYF. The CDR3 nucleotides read TGTGCCAGCAGCTTTCTCAGCGAGCCCTCTAGCACAGATACGCAGTATTTT.

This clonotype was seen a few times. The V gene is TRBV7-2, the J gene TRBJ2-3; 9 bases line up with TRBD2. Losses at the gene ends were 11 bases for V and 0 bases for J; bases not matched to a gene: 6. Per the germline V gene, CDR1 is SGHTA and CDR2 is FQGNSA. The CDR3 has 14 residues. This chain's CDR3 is CAGTSGHSTDTQYF. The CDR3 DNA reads TGTGCCGGTACTAGCGGGCATAGCACAGATACGCAGTATTTT.

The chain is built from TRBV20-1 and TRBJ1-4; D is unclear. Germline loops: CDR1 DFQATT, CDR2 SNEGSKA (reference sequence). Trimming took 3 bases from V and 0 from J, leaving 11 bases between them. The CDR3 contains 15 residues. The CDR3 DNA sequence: TGCAGTGCTAGGCCTCTCATGGCAACTAATGAAAAACTGTTTTTT. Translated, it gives CSARPLMATNEKLFF.

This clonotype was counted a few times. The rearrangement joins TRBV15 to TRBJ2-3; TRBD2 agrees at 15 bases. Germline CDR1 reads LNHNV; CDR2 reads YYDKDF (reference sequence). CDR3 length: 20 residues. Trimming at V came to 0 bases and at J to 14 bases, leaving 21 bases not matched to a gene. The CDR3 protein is CATSRDRTSGRAGGHRYAYF. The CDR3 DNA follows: TGTGCCACCAGCAGAGACCGGACTAGCGGGAGGGCCGGGGGACACAGATACGCGTATTTT.

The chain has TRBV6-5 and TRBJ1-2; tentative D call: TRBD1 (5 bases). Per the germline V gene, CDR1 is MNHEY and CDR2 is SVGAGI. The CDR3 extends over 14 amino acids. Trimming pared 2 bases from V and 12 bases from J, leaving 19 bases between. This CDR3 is CASSYRVGDGGNTF. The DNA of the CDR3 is TGTGCCAGCAGTTACCGGGTCGGGGACGGCGGAAACACCTTC.

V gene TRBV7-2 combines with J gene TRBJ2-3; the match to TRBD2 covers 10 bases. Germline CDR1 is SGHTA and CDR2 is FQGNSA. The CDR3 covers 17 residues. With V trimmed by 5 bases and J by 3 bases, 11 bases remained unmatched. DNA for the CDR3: TGTGCCAGCAGCGTAGTGGGTAGCGGGAGGCAGACAGATACGCAGTATTTT. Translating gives CASSVVGSGRQTDTQYF.

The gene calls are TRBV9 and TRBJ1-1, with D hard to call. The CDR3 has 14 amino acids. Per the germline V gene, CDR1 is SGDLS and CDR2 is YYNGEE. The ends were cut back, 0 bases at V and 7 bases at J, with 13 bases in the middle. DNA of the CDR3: TGTGCCAGCAGCGTAGCTACGGCCGGGTATGAAGCTTTCTTT. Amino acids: CASSVATAGYEAFF.